This TCR beta chain was documented in a study of blood T cell repertoires in COVID-19. Looking at the study overall: Both acute and convalescent COVID-19 samples were obtained from the United States, Italy and Spain.

Which cohort a participant joined came from the clinical history participants gave. Measured with immunoSEQ multiplex PCR; TCRdb has only the in-frame clones, and not every one. The sample has around 300,000 clones, 86% seen once. Germline CDR1 is MRHNA and CDR2 is SNTAGT. Trimming at V came to 3 bases and at J to 6 bases, leaving 4 bases not matched to a gene. CDR3 length: 15 amino acids. V is TRBV6-4 and J is TRBJ1-6; 8 bases align to TRBD1. The sequenced sample consisted of PBMCs or T cells enriched from blood (not recorded which). This clonotype originated in a woman aged 18-30 years who had recovered from COVID-19. CDR3 protein: CASSEQGETNSPLHF. The CDR3 DNA is TGTGCCAGCAGTGAACAGGGGGAGACTAATTCACCCCTCCACTTT.